Listed below are T cell receptor beta chains from one sample, sequenced in a study of T cells in localized non-small cell lung cancer. Method: immunoSEQ multiplex PCR; TCRdb's copy keeps in-frame clones and lacks some. The profile covers approximately 28,000 clones, with approximately 92% appearing a single time and roughly 4.1% taken by the ten largest. Sequencing was performed on peripheral blood mononuclear cells, taken before any cancer treatment. The receptors originated from a woman aged 35-75 years with stage III lung adenocarcinoma. The CDR3 runs from the conserved cysteine through the conserved F or W. D genes are given only for firm matches. Clone size is stated in some rows and not others, as once, few, many or a class when expanded.

TRBJ2-7,.,.,TRBV7-8,TGTGCCAGCAGCTTCCGGGACACGACCTACGAGCAGTACTTC,CASSFRDTTYEQYF
TRBJ2-6,.,.,TRBV5-1,TGCGCCAGCAGCTTCACTGCCTCTGGGGCCAACGTCCTGACTTTC,CASSFTASGANVLTF
TRBJ1-1,.,TRBD1,TRBV19,TGTGCCAGTACCCCGGGACAGATACGGGCGGGAGCTTTCTTT,CASTPGQIRAGAFF
TRBJ2-7,.,.,TRBV27,TGTGCCAGCAGCTTCTCCCAAGGGGAAGTGCGCGAGCAGTACTTC,CASSFSQGEVREQYF
TRBJ1-4,.,.,TRBV10-3,TGTGCCATCAGTGAGTTGCAGGGGGAAAAACTGTTTTTT,CAISELQGEKLFF
TRBJ1-5,.,.,TRBV19,TGTGCCAGTAGTATACAAAAAGATCAGCCCCAGCATTTT,CASSIQKDQPQHF
TRBJ2-5,.,.,TRBV2,TGTGCCAGCAGTGACCCAGGGGATCGAGAGACCCAGTACTTC,CASSDPGDRETQYF
TRBJ2-3,.,TRBD2,TRBV4-1,TGCGCCAGCAGCCAAGATGTCGAGCGGGGGATCACAGATACGCAGTATTTT,CASSQDVERGITDTQYF
TRBJ1-3,.,TRBD1,TRBV28,TGTGCCAGCAGTTCGCAGGGGGCTGCGAACACCATATATTTT,CASSSQGAANTIYF
TRBJ2-1,.,.,TRBV9,TGTGCCAGCAGCGCGCTATCAACGAACAATGAGCAGTTCTTC,CASSALSTNNEQFF
TRBJ2-7,.,.,TRBV30,TGTGCCTGGAGTGTTACAGGGTCTGAAGAGCAGTACTTC,CAWSVTGSEEQYF
TRBJ2-1,.,.,TRBV7-9,TGTGCCAGCAGCCCTCGGACAGTTGACAATGAGCAGTTCTTC,CASSPRTVDNEQFF
TRBJ1-6,.,.,TRBV10-3,TGTGCCATCAGATCGACAGAAAATTCACCCCTCCACTTT,CAIRSTENSPLHF
TRBJ2-7,.,TRBD2,TRBV6-5,TGTGCCAGCAGTTACGGGTTCGCGGGAGGCTACGAGCAGTACTTC,CASSYGFAGGYEQYF
TRBJ1-3,.,.,TRBV4-1,TGCGCCAGCAGCCCGACAGCCTCTGGAAACACCATATATTTT,CASSPTASGNTIYF
TRBJ2-7,once,.,TRBV21-1,TGTGCCAGCAGCAAGGTACCCGGACAGGGGGCCTACGAGCAGTACTTC,CASSKVPGQGAYEQYF
TRBJ1-5,once,.,TRBV6-1,TGTGCCAGCAGTGATAGGGGGATTAGCAATCAGCCCCAGCATTTT,CASSDRGISNQPQHF
TRBJ1-5,.,.,TRBV15,TGTGCCACCAGCTATGACGTAAATCAGCCCCAGCATTTT,CATSYDVNQPQHF
TRBJ1-1,.,.,TRBV14,TGTGCCAGCAGCCGGACCGGAGGGTTTAGGACTGAAGCTTTCTTT,CASSRTGGFRTEAFF
TRBJ1-1,.,.,TRBV6-5,TGTGCCAGCAGCGTCCCATATGGACACGACACTGAAGCTTTCTTT,CASSVPYGHDTEAFF
TRBJ2-2,.,TRBD2,TRBV2,TGTGCCAGCAGTCTGACTAGCGGGGCCGGGGAGCTGTTTTTT,CASSLTSGAGELFF
TRBJ2-1,.,TRBD2,TRBV5-1,TGCGCCAGCAGCTTCTGGCTAGCGGGGGCGCTAACCGACAATGAGCAGTTCTTC,CASSFWLAGALTDNEQFF
TRBJ2-3,.,.,TRBV28,TGTGCCAGCAGTTTTCTAGCCCGAGAAGTGGCAGATACGCAGTATTTT,CASSFLAREVADTQYF
TRBJ1-1,.,.,TRBV29-1,TGCAGCGTTCACCAGATGAACACTGAAGCTTTCTTT,CSVHQMNTEAFF
TRBJ2-1,.,.,TRBV10-3,TGTGCCACCCTTTCCCCGGACTCCTACAATGAGCAGTTCTTC,CATLSPDSYNEQFF
TRBJ2-4,.,.,TRBV5-1,TGCGCCAGCAGCTTGGCGGGGGCGGAAAACATTCAGTACTTC,CASSLAGAENIQYF
TRBJ2-7,.,.,TRBV4-1,TGCGCCAGCAGCCGGTCGTTGGGGGACTACGAGCAGTACTTC,CASSRSLGDYEQYF
TRBJ1-1,once,.,TRBV5-1,TGCGCCAGCAGCCTCCATGGCGGGAGGGCGGCTGAAGCTTTCTTT,CASSLHGGRAAEAFF
TRBJ2-3,.,.,TRBV30,TGTGCCTGGAGTGTGAGGAGGGCAGATACGCAGTATTTT,CAWSVRRADTQYF
TRBJ1-3,.,.,TRBV27,TGTGCCAGCAGTTTATCACTCAGCAACTCTGGAAACACCATATATTTT,CASSLSLSNSGNTIYF
TRBJ1-6,.,.,TRBV7-8,TGTGCCAGCAGCCCCGGGGGTAATTCACCCCTCCACTTT,CASSPGGNSPLHF
TRBJ2-2,.,.,TRBV14,TGTGCCAGCAGCCAAGAGTTGGGAAACACCGGGGAGCTGTTTTTT,CASSQELGNTGELFF
TRBJ1-4,.,.,TRBV4-3,TGCGCCAGCAGCCATTTCAGGGACGTCAATGAAAAACTGTTTTTT,CASSHFRDVNEKLFF
TRBJ1-4,few,.,TRBV6-6,TGTGCCAGCAGTTTTCTCCCGACAGCAACTAATGAAAAACTGTTTTTT,CASSFLPTATNEKLFF
TRBJ1-2,few,TRBD1,TRBV11-2,TGTGCCAGCAGCTTGACAGGGGAAACTGGCTACACCTTC,CASSLTGETGYTF